This entry features one TCR beta chain sequence. The protocol was immunoSEQ multiplex PCR, while the TCRdb copy is restricted to in-frame clones and leaves out a portion. Altogether 2 million to 2.5 million clones are present, approximately 96% being singletons, with the ten largest covering more than 0.1%. This record comes from a study of shared clonotypes between healthy human individuals. The sequence was obtained from a man between 18 and 29 years old in good health. What was sequenced was naive CD4+ T cells sorted from blood. Subset in this sample: CD45RA+ positively selected.

DNA of the CDR3: TGTGCCACCAGCAGAGATGCGAGCTATGGCTACACCTTC. Its protein is CATSRDASYGYTF. The chain recombines TRBV15 with TRBJ1-2; D remains ambiguous. The CDR3 covers 13 residues. Germline V gene lookup returns CDR1 LNHNV and CDR2 YYDKDF (reference sequence). Trimming stripped 0 bases from V and 4 bases from J, with 6 bases between.